The 20 T cell receptor beta chains in this list originate from one sample, sequenced in a study of vaccination and CD4 T cells after COVID-19. The assay that was used to sequence DNA from cultured CD4+ T cells was the Oncomine TCR Beta short-read assay. TCRdb fed the PCR reads into MiXCR, producing one record per CDR3 protein. This sample has around 20,000 distinct CDR3 sequences; 44% occur once, and the top ten carry around 28%. Specified treatment: 10-day PBMC culture with coronavirus spike peptide pools or control peptides (ViraFEST assay). Antigen specificity for these receptors is unknown. Here the sequenced sample was CD4+ T cells from blood, cultured in vitro, taken before SARS-CoV-2 vaccination. The origin of the receptors is a human donor who had recovered from COVID-19.

This chain joins TRBV12-5 and TRBJ1-5; no clear D. CDR3 length: 14 amino acids. Trimming pared 2 bases from V and 5 bases from J, leaving 10 bases between. The germline gives CDR1 LGHNT, CDR2 FRNRAP. CDR3 loop: CASGLLTGDQPQHF. The CDR3 nucleotides are TGTGCTAGTGGTTTGCTGACGGGAGATCAGCCCCAGCATTTT.

The chain links TRBV20-1 to TRBJ1-2, with TRBD1 as a possible D gene (6 bases). V lost 0 bases to trimming and J lost 2 bases, with 16 bases between them. Germline V CDR1 and CDR2: DFQATT, SNEGSKA (reference sequence). The CDR3 contains 16 residues. The CDR3, as DNA: TGCAGTGCTAGAGAAATTAAGACAGGAGCAAACTATGGCTACACCTTC. Its translation is CSAREIKTGANYGYTF.

The genes are TRBV20-1 and TRBJ2-3; D not resolved. CDR3 length equals 15 residues. CDR1 is DFQATT, CDR2 SNEGSKA, per germline (reference sequence). V was cut by 0 bases and J by 4 bases, with 14 bases left in between. CDR3 protein: CSARDPQASSDTQYF. The CDR3 DNA is TGCAGTGCTAGAGATCCCCAGGCTTCCTCAGATACGCAGTATTTT.

The chain employs TRBV19 and TRBJ1-5; D remains ambiguous. V dropped 1 base and J dropped 0 bases, with 13 bases sitting between them. The CDR3 has 17 amino acids. Germline assignment: CDR1 LNHDA and CDR2 SQIVND (reference sequence). In DNA, the CDR3 is TGTGCCAGTAGTATAGGTCCACAGAGATTTAGCAATCAGCCCCAGCATTTT. This translates into CASSIGPQRFSNQPQHF.

The sample holds a few counts of this clonotype. This chain joins TRBV30 and TRBJ1-5; 7 bases fit TRBD1. The CDR3 loop spans 13 amino acids. The germline gives CDR1 GTSNPN, CDR2 SVGIG (reference sequence). The V and J ends lost 1 base and 7 bases, in that order; junction bases with no gene match: 4. The CDR3 nucleotides are TGTGCCTGGAGTGCGAGGACAGGACAGCCCCAGCATTTT. As protein: CAWSARTGQPQHF.

The genes are TRBV6-5 and TRBJ2-5; 10 bases are shared with TRBD2. CDR3 length: 16 amino acids. After removal of 3 bases from V and 1 base from J, the junction contained 5 bases not matched to a gene. Per the germline V gene, CDR1 is MNHEY and CDR2 is SVGAGI. CDR3 in amino acids: CASSYGPSGGQETQYF. The CDR3 nucleotides read TGTGCCAGCAGTTATGGCCCTAGCGGGGGCCAAGAGACCCAGTACTTC.

The J gene is TRBJ1-1, the V gene TRBV5-6; TRBD1 aligns across 7 bases. Germline V gives CDR1 SGHDT, CDR2 YYEEEE. This CDR3 is 14 amino acids long. J was trimmed by 6 bases and V by 0 bases; bases with no gene match: 5. As DNA, the CDR3 is TGTGCCAGCAGCTTGGGGTTTGACAGGGCTGAAGCTTTCTTT. Translated: CASSLGFDRAEAFF.

The rearrangement links TRBV21-1 to TRBJ1-1; TRBD1 was called by the table and not checked on the DNA. TRBV21-1 is termed a pseudogene. This CDR3 spans 13 amino acids. CDR3 sequence: CASSARDSTEAFF. The CDR3 DNA sequence: TGTGCCAGCAGCGCCCGGGACAGCACTGAAGCTTTCTTT.

DNA for the CDR3: TGCGCCAGCAGCCAAGCTGTTGTCCGTACACAGGGAGACTATGGCTACACCTTC. Amino acids: CASSQAVVRTQGDYGYTF. The rearrangement joins TRBV4-1 to TRBJ1-2; possible D gene TRBD1, 6 bases. V was cut by 1 base and J by 3 bases, with 21 bases left in between. Germline CDR1 reads MGHRA; CDR2 reads YSYEKL. The CDR3 spans 18 residues.

This sequence joins TRBV20-1 and TRBJ1-1; 8 bases are a match to TRBD1. This CDR3 spans 13 amino acids. Trimming removed 6 bases from V and 5 bases from J; junction bases left unmatched: 8. Germline V gene lookup returns CDR1 DFQATT and CDR2 SNEGSKA (reference sequence). This CDR3 is CSARGQGGTEAFF. CDR3 sequence (DNA): TGCAGTGCGCGTGGACAGGGAGGGACTGAAGCTTTCTTT.

This clonotype has a handful of counts. The chain recombines TRBV20-1 with TRBJ2-1; the match to TRBD2 covers 12 bases. V shed 5 bases and J 8 bases; nucleotides not matched to a gene: 10. Germline-derived CDR1 and CDR2 are DFQATT and SNEGSKA (reference sequence). The CDR3 covers 15 residues. The CDR3 coding sequence is TGCAGTGCTGGGGGACTAGCGGGCCCGCCGGATGAGCAGTTCTTC. As protein: CSAGGLAGPPDEQFF.

This clonotype has a handful of counts. The V and J genes are TRBV3-1 and TRBJ1-1; D is perhaps TRBD1 (5 bases). V was cut by 3 bases and J by 3 bases, with 14 bases left in between. The CDR3 is made up of 15 amino acids. Germline V gives CDR1 LGHDT, CDR2 YNNKEL (reference sequence). The CDR3, as DNA: TGTGCCAGCAGCCAGGCTGTTTGGGGCTACACTGAAGCTTTCTTT. Its protein is CASSQAVWGYTEAFF.

The chain links TRBV10-3 to TRBJ1-1; no clear D. Between the trimmed V and J ends, which lost 0 bases and 0 bases, there was a span of 5 bases. The CDR3 has 14 residues. Per the germline V gene, CDR1 is ENHRY and CDR2 is SYGVKD. CDR3 sequence: CAISESMVNTEAFF. CDR3 sequence (DNA): TGTGCCATCAGTGAGTCTATGGTGAACACTGAAGCTTTCTTT.

The V and J genes are TRBV7-9 and TRBJ2-1, with 14 bases identical to TRBD2. The ends lost 5 bases at V and 3 bases at J; junction bases unmatched: 9. Per the germline V gene, CDR1 is SEHNR and CDR2 is FQNEAQ (reference sequence). This CDR3 has 18 residues. CDR3 DNA sequence: TGTGCCAGCAGCGGGTATCCCGGGACTAGCGGGGGCTACAATGAGCAGTTCTTC. This translates into CASSGYPGTSGGYNEQFF.

A few counts support this clonotype. The chain joins TRBV30 to TRBJ1-2, with a possible D match to TRBD1 (6 bases). With 0 bases removed from V and 8 bases from J, the gap between germline ends came to 13 bases. The CDR3 has 13 residues. The germline gives CDR1 GTSNPN, CDR2 SVGIG (reference sequence). The CDR3 loop is CAWSVRGGGGYTF. Here the CDR3 DNA reads TGTGCCTGGAGTGTACGGGGGGGCGGCGGCTACACCTTC.

The sample holds a few counts of this clonotype. V usage is TRBV5-4 and J usage is TRBJ1-5, with D possibly being TRBD1 (6 bases). With 9 bases removed from V and 2 bases from J, the gap between germline ends came to 18 bases. The CDR3 is 15 residues long. Germline loops: CDR1 SGHNT, CDR2 YYREEE (reference sequence). The CDR3 reads CATSVGGIGNQPQHF. CDR3 in DNA: TGTGCCACAAGTGTGGGGGGCATTGGCAATCAGCCCCAGCATTTT.

The J gene is TRBJ2-3, the V gene TRBV6-2 or TRBV6-3; D may correspond to TRBD1 or TRBD2 (5 bases each). The ends were cut back, 7 bases at V and 0 bases at J, with 14 bases in the middle. This CDR3 spans 15 amino acids. Per germline, CDR1 MNHEY and CDR2 SVGEGT. CDR3 sequence reads: CASTYRDPSTDTQYF. In DNA, the CDR3 is TGTGCCAGCACCTACCGGGACCCAAGCACAGATACGCAGTATTTT.

CDR3 coding DNA: TGTGCCAGTGGTGGGATTAGGAATACGCAGTATTTT. Its translation: CASGGIRNTQYF. V and J are TRBV19 and TRBJ2-3; D gene uncertain. The CDR3 is 12 residues long. The germline V gene encodes CDR1 LNHDA and CDR2 SQIVND (reference sequence). V was clipped by 8 bases and J by 7 bases, with 13 bases between them. Supplemented by reference TRBV19 and TRBJ2-3, the full variable domain reads DGGITQSPKYLFRKEGQNVTLSCEQNLNHDAMYWYRQDPGQGLRLIYYSQIVNDFQKGDIAEGYSVSREKKESFPLTVTSAQKNPTAFYLCASGGIRNTQYFGPGTRLTVL.

This clonotype showed up just a few times. The rearrangement joins TRBV7-2 to TRBJ1-3; maybe TRBD1 (6 bases). V lost 5 bases and J 0 bases, leaving 14 bases between the germline ends. The CDR3 extends over 16 amino acids. In germline, CDR1 is SGHTA, CDR2 FQGNSA. CDR3 sequence reads: CASSPIRTASGNTIYF. The CDR3 nucleotides read TGTGCCAGCAGCCCCATCCGGACAGCCTCTGGAAACACCATATATTTT.

The rearrangement joins TRBV29-1 to TRBJ2-4; the D gene is possibly TRBD2 (6 bases). The CDR3 contains 14 residues. Germline V gene lookup returns CDR1 SQVTM and CDR2 ANQGSEA. Trimming cost V 1 base and J 9 bases, with 16 bases left between them. The CDR3 sequence: CSVEVGPGGSIQYF. CDR3 DNA sequence: TGCAGCGTTGAAGTCGGGCCAGGAGGGTCCATTCAGTACTTC.